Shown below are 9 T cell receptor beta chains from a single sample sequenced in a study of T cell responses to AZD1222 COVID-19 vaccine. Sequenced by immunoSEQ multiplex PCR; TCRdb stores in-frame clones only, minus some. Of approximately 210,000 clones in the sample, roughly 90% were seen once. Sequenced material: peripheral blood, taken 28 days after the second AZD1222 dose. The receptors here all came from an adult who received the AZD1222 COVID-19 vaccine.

The CDR3 here is CASTTWTVNEQYF. CDR3 coding DNA: TGTGCCAGCACCACTTGGACAGTGAACGAGCAGTACTTC. The chain carries TRBV28 and TRBJ2-7, with D tentatively TRBD1 (6 bases). Trimming took off 7 bases at V and 5 bases at J, with 15 bases between the two ends. Germline CDR1 is MDHEN and CDR2 is SYDVKM. The CDR3 covers 13 residues.

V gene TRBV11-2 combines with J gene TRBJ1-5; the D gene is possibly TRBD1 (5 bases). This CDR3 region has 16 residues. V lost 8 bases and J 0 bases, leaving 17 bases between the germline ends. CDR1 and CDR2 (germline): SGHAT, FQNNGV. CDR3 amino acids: CASRGGPIDSNQPQHF. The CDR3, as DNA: TGTGCCAGCCGGGGCGGACCGATCGATAGCAATCAGCCCCAGCATTTT.

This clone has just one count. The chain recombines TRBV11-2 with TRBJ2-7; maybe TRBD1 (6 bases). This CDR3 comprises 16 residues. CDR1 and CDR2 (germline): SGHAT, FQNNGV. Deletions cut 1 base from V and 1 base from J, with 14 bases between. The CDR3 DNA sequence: TGTGCCAGCAGCTTAGTCACAGGGATTCGGTCCTACGAGCAGTACTTC. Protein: CASSLVTGIRSYEQYF. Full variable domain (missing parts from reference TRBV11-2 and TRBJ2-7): EAGVAQSPRYKIIEKRQSVAFWCNPISGHATLYWYQQILGQGPKLLIQFQNNGVVDDSQLPKDRFSAERLKGVDSTLKIQPAKLEDSAVYLCASSLVTGIRSYEQYFGPGTRLTVT.

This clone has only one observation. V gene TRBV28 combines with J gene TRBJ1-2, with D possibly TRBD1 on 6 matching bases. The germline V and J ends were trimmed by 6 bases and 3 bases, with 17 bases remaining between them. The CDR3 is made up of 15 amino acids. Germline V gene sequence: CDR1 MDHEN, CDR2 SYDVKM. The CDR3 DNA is TGTGCCAGCAGCTCGACCGGGGGCGGACACTATGGCTACACCTTC. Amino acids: CASSSTGGGHYGYTF.

CDR3 sequence: CSALAGYEQFF. DNA of the CDR3: TGCAGTGCTTTGGCAGGCTATGAGCAGTTCTTC. This chain joins TRBV20-1 and TRBJ2-1; D remains ambiguous. The CDR3 consists of 11 residues. The germline V and J ends were trimmed by 5 bases and 8 bases, with 10 bases remaining between them. The germline V gene has CDR1 DFQATT and CDR2 SNEGSKA (reference sequence).

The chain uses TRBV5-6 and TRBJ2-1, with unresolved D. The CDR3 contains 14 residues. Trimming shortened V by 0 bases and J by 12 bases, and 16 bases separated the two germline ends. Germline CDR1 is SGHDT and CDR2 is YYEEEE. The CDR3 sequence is CASSLGAVPSRQFF. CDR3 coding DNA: TGTGCCAGCAGCTTGGGGGCGGTGCCGTCACGGCAGTTCTTC.

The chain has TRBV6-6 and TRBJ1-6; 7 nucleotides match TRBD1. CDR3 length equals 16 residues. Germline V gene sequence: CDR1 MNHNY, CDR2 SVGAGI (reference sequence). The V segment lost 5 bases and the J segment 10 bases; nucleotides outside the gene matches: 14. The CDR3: CASSRSYRGEGSPLHF. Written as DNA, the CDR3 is TGTGCCAGCAGTCGATCCTACAGGGGAGAAGGATCACCCCTCCACTTT.

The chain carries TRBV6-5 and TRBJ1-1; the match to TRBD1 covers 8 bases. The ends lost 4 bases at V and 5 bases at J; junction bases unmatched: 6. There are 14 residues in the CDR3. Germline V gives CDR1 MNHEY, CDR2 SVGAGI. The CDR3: CASSFRQGRTEAFF. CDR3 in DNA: TGTGCCAGCAGTTTCCGACAGGGGAGGACTGAAGCTTTCTTT.

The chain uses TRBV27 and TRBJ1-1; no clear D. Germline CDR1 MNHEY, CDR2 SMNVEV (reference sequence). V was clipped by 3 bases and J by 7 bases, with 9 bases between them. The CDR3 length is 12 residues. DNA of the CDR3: TGTGCCAGCAGTTTGTACGGCGGTGAAGCTTTCTTT. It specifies CASSLYGGEAFF.